This entry lists 21 T cell receptor beta chains sequenced from one sample in a study of T cell responses to AZD1222 COVID-19 vaccine. Clones were read by immunoSEQ multiplex PCR, and TCRdb kept only the in-frame ones, dropping some. The sample shows some 62,000 clones, roughly three quarters of them seen only once. This material consisted of peripheral blood, taken on day 0 of AZD1222 vaccination. The receptors were gathered from an adult in good health.

This chain joins TRBV2 and TRBJ2-7, with unresolved D. The CDR3 totals 14 residues. CDR1 and CDR2 (germline): SNHLY, FYNNEI. Between the trimmed V and J ends, which lost 7 bases and 1 base, there was a span of 14 bases. Here the CDR3 reads CASKGRRDSYEQYF. CDR3 DNA sequence: TGTGCCAGCAAAGGAAGGCGTGATTCCTACGAGCAGTACTTC.

This chain joins TRBV6-5 and TRBJ2-7; a possible D gene is TRBD1 (6 bases). Germline V gene sequence: CDR1 MNHEY, CDR2 SVGAGI. V lost 2 bases to trimming and J lost 4 bases, with 9 bases between them. This CDR3 has 13 residues. In DNA, the CDR3 is TGTGCCAGCAGTTACCCCGGACAGTACGAGCAGTACTTC. Translated, it gives CASSYPGQYEQYF.

The CDR3 nucleotides are TGTGCCAGCAGCTTTTTTGACACCGGACCCCTCCACTTT. It codes for CASSFFDTGPLHF. V gene TRBV7-2 combines with J gene TRBJ1-6; D is ambiguous. The CDR3 is made up of 13 amino acids. Trimming took off 3 bases at V and 12 bases at J, with 12 bases between the two ends. The germline CDR1 and CDR2 sequences are SGHTA and FQGNSA.

This clone turned up a few times. The J gene is TRBJ1-5, the V gene TRBV9; D unclear. This CDR3 has 13 amino acids. The V end was cut by 0 bases, the J end by 4 bases, with 5 bases between. Germline CDR1 and CDR2: SGDLS and YYNGEE. The CDR3 region is CASSVATNQPQHF. CDR3 nucleotides: TGTGCCAGCAGCGTAGCCACAAATCAGCCCCAGCATTTT.

The rearrangement uses TRBV6-1 and TRBJ2-1; D is perhaps TRBD2 (5 bases). The CDR3 length is 15 residues. The V gene's germline CDR1 is MNHNS and CDR2 SASEGT. Trimming removed 2 bases from V and 9 bases from J, with 17 bases in between. CDR3: CASSETSLSRGEQFF. Here the CDR3 DNA reads TGTGCCAGCAGTGAAACTTCCCTTAGTCGGGGTGAGCAGTTCTTC.

Only one count was recorded for this clone. CDR3 residues: CASSPGLGEYEQYF. In nucleotides, the CDR3 is TGTGCCAGCAGCCCGGGACTAGGGGAGTACGAGCAGTACTTC. This rearrangement joins TRBV3-1 (or the pseudogene TRBV3-2) to TRBJ2-7, with 8 bases matching TRBD2. V lost 4 bases to trimming and J lost 4 bases; unmatched junction nucleotides: 6. The germline V gene encodes CDR1 LGHDT and CDR2 YNNKEL (reference sequence). This CDR3 spans 14 amino acids.

In its sample, this clone was seen a few times. The chain combines TRBV7-2 with TRBJ2-1; 11 nucleotides line up with TRBD2. V lost 7 bases and J lost 5; bases outside the gene matches: 7. From germline, CDR1 is SGHTA and CDR2 FQGNSA. The CDR3 runs 15 residues. This chain's CDR3 is CASNLLAGGNNEQFF. In DNA, the CDR3 is TGTGCCAGCAACCTCCTAGCGGGGGGTAACAATGAGCAGTTCTTC.

The V call is TRBV27, the J call TRBJ1-6; 8 nucleotides agree with TRBD1. J was trimmed by 9 bases and V by 3 bases; bases with no gene match: 4. The CDR3 extends over 14 amino acids. The germline CDR1 and CDR2 sequences are MNHEY and SMNVEV (reference sequence). CDR3: CASSFQGAASPLHF. For the CDR3, the DNA is TGTGCCAGCAGTTTCCAGGGGGCAGCTTCACCCCTCCACTTT.

This clone was recorded once. The chain links TRBV29-1 to TRBJ2-7; D possibly matches TRBD1 or TRBD2 (5 bases each). Germline loops: CDR1 SQVTM, CDR2 ANQGSEA. This CDR3 has 13 residues. V lost 1 base and J lost 10, with 17 bases in between. The CDR3: CSVEGDRPYGQYF. CDR3 in DNA: TGCAGCGTTGAAGGGGACCGCCCGTACGGACAGTACTTC.

V gene TRBV12-3 or TRBV12-4 combines with J gene TRBJ1-2, with D maybe TRBD1 (6 bases). Trimming took 7 bases from V and 5 from J, leaving 14 bases between them. This CDR3 spans 13 amino acids. The CDR3 sequence is CASTRGGGYGYTF. In DNA form, the CDR3 reads TGTGCCAGCACCAGAGGGGGGGGTTATGGCTACACCTTC.

This chain joins TRBV4-1 and TRBJ2-7, with D perhaps matching TRBD1 (6 bases). The V gene's germline CDR1 is MGHRA and CDR2 YSYEKL. The CDR3 loop spans 14 amino acids. V lost 5 bases and J 1 base, leaving 12 bases between the germline ends. The CDR3 sequence: CASSYRDGSYEQYF. The CDR3 coding sequence is TGCGCCAGCAGCTACAGGGACGGGTCCTACGAGCAGTACTTC.

The V call is TRBV3-1 (or the pseudogene TRBV3-2), the J call TRBJ1-1; 7 nucleotides align to TRBD1. J lost 5 bases, V lost 2 bases, and 5 bases had no gene match. The CDR3 is made up of 14 amino acids. Germline CDR1 is LGHDT and CDR2 is YNNKEL (reference sequence). The chain's CDR3 is CASSQQRQGTEAFF. The CDR3 DNA reads as TGTGCCAGCAGCCAACAGAGACAGGGAACTGAAGCTTTCTTT.

The chain couples TRBV7-2 to TRBJ1-6; maybe TRBD1 (6 bases). CDR1 SGHTA and CDR2 FQGNSA come from the germline V gene. The CDR3 loop spans 19 amino acids. V dropped 2 bases and J dropped 4 bases, with 21 bases sitting between them. CDR3 DNA: TGTGCCAGCAGCTTAAGAACGGGGGGAAACAGGGCTTATAATTCACCCCTCCACTTT. Translating it yields CASSLRTGGNRAYNSPLHF.

This clone has only a few counts. The gene calls are TRBV6-6 and TRBJ1-2; 7 positions agree with TRBD1. The CDR3 consists of 16 residues. V shed 4 bases, J shed 3 bases, and the junction held 11 bases outside the gene matches. Germline CDR1 and CDR2: MNHNY and SVGAGI (reference sequence). CDR3 sequence reads: CASSSPPGGSDYGYTF. The CDR3 region has the DNA TGTGCCAGCAGTTCCCCTCCAGGGGGGAGCGACTATGGCTACACCTTC.

This chain connects TRBV9 to TRBJ2-1; 9 nucleotides line up with TRBD2. The CDR3 consists of 15 residues. Germline assignment: CDR1 SGDLS and CDR2 YYNGEE. Trimming removed 0 bases from V and 8 bases from J; junction bases left unmatched: 6. The CDR3 is CASSVAGGGAYEQFF. DNA for the CDR3: TGTGCCAGCAGCGTAGCCGGCGGGGGGGCCTATGAGCAGTTCTTC.

The chain is built from TRBV5-1 and TRBJ2-2; 8 bases agree with TRBD2. The CDR3 covers 16 residues. CDR1 is SGHRS, CDR2 YFSETQ, per germline. V lost 4 bases, J lost 4 bases, and 9 bases stayed unmatched. CDR3 DNA sequence: TGCGCCAGCAGCCCGGGCGTAGCGGGGTCCACCGGGGAGCTGTTTTTT. This translates into CASSPGVAGSTGELFF.

This clone was seen a few times. This rearrangement joins TRBV13 to TRBJ2-3; D may be TRBD2 (5 bases). This CDR3 has 14 amino acids. The V end lost 1 base, the J end lost 7 bases, and 12 bases lay between the germline ends. Germline CDR1 PRHDT, CDR2 FYEKMQ (reference sequence). The CDR3 region is CASSLEGDYYTQYF. For the CDR3, the DNA is TGTGCCAGCAGCTTAGAAGGTGACTACTATACGCAGTATTTT. Together with reference TRBV13 and TRBJ2-3, the CDR3 gives the full variable domain: AAGVIQSPRHLIKEKRETATLKCYPIPRHDTVYWYQQGPGQDPQFLISFYEKMQSDKGSIPDRFSAQQFSDYHSELNMSSLELGDSALYFCASSLEGDYYTQYFGPGTRLTVL.

There are many counts of this clone. V gene TRBV6-2 or TRBV6-3 combines with J gene TRBJ1-1; D not resolved. The CDR3 totals 13 residues. V gave up 3 bases and J gave up 3 bases, with 8 bases separating them. Germline V CDR1 and CDR2: MNHEY, SVGEGT. In nucleotides, the CDR3 is TGTGCCAGCAGTTATCAGAGCTACACTGAAGCTTTCTTT. This gives the protein CASSYQSYTEAFF.

This sequence joins TRBV7-2 and TRBJ1-3; 8 nucleotides align to TRBD1. The CDR3 is made up of 17 amino acids. CDR1 and CDR2 from the germline V gene are SGHTA and FQGNSA. The V gene end was trimmed by 4 bases and the J gene end by 2 bases; junction bases not matched to a gene: 10. As DNA, the CDR3 is TGTGCCAGCAGCTCCCTGAACAGGGGGAACACTGGAAACACCATATATTTT. This codes for CASSSLNRGNTGNTIYF.

This chain connects TRBV10-3 to TRBJ1-2; 11 nucleotides line up with TRBD1. The V and J ends lost 2 bases and 7 bases, in that order; junction bases with no gene match: 6. This CDR3 region has 15 residues. From germline, CDR1 is ENHRY and CDR2 SYGVKD. CDR3 in DNA: TGTGCCATCAGTGAGGGGACAGGGGGTCGGGGTGGCTACACCTTC. Protein sequence: CAISEGTGGRGGYTF.

The chain has TRBV2 and TRBJ1-1, with a weak D call TRBD1 (6 bases). Germline assignment: CDR1 SNHLY and CDR2 FYNNEI. With 7 bases removed from V and 4 bases from J, the gap between germline ends came to 16 bases. CDR3 length: 14 amino acids. The CDR3 nucleotides read TGTGCCAGCACCTCCGGACAGAAGAGCACTGAAGCTTTCTTT. This sequence encodes CASTSGQKSTEAFF.